This TCR beta chain was observed in a study of beta chain features in type 1 diabetes. Overall study results and limits: In cDNA sequencing, cells with high TCR expression could be over-represented. TCRB CDR3s from Type 1 diabetes patients were moderately but significantly shorter in all four CD4+ subsets.

Remarks on this clone: Antigen: not known.

Every bit of the isolated RNA underwent reverse transcription, so sequencing read expressed TCRB transcripts. TCRdb's copy holds only in-frame clones and misses some; the assay was immunoSEQ multiplex PCR. The sample has a few hundred thousand clones, approximately 15% seen once; the top ten hold 0.015% to 0.02%. Researchers reported sorting CD4+ naive, central memory, regulatory and stem cell-like memory cells via CD45RO/CCR7/CD25/CD127/CD95/CD27. The TCR comes from a man aged 25 to 40 with type 1 diabetes. The specimen was naive CD4+ T cells from blood.

The DNA of the CDR3 is TGTGCCAGCAGCTCCCCAGGGGGCCGAGGGAATGAGCAGTTCTTC. Its translation is CASSSPGGRGNEQFF. V gene TRBV5-4 combines with J gene TRBJ2-1; 8 bases match TRBD1. The CDR3 is 15 amino acids. From germline, CDR1 is SGHNT and CDR2 YYREEE (reference sequence). V shed 3 bases and J 7 bases; nucleotides not matched to a gene: 9.